The clone carrying this T cell receptor beta chain counts as medium-sized (0.01 to 0.1%) by frequency. All TRB cDNA libraries came from 5' RACE performed with UMI labels. TCRdb re-called the 5' RACE reads; every CDR3 protein appears as one record, without DNA. The listing records approximately 8,700 distinct CDR3 sequences. The sample originates from a study of CXCR3-negative and CXCR3-positive naive CD8 T cells. Germline CDR1 is DFQATT and CDR2 is SNEGSKA (reference sequence). This CDR3 region has 14 residues. The sample taken for sequencing was naive CXCR3- CD8+ T cells from blood. Subset: CD45RO-CCR7+CD27+CD95- naive CD8+ T cells lacking CXCR3 (TNR3-). The chain joins TRBV20-1 to TRBJ2-7; TCRdb lists TRBD2, though no DNA is available to test this call. The origin of this receptor is a human donor in good health. Some clones in this sample may be carry-over from other donors' samples. CDR3 region: CSGIGLREGHEQYF.